A single sample is the source of the 28 T cell receptor beta chains below, sequenced in a study of Graves' ophthalmopathy and Graves' hyperthyroidism. RNA transcripts were the template, and TCR beta CDR3 regions were amplified from them. Second-round multiplex PCR followed a first-round RT-PCR using HTBI primers. TCRdb processed the multiplex PCR reads anew with MiXCR; each CDR3 protein has one entry. Here the sample spans a few hundred thousand distinct CDR3 sequences, less than 40% being singletons. Sequenced: peripheral blood or thyroid tissue (not recorded which). These receptors were taken from an adult man with Graves' hyperthyroidism.

In nucleotides, the CDR3 is TGCAGTGCTAGAGATCGGGGGAGTGGGACAGACTCCTACGAGCAGTACTTC. This codes for CSARDRGSGTDSYEQYF. The gene calls are TRBV20-1 and TRBJ2-7; D possibly corresponds to TRBD1 (7 bases). Trimming pared 0 bases from V and 0 bases from J, leaving 18 bases between. There are 17 residues in the CDR3. Per the germline V gene, CDR1 is DFQATT and CDR2 is SNEGSKA (reference sequence).

This clonotype occurred many times. The gene calls are TRBV5-8 and TRBJ1-1; perhaps TRBD1 as D (6 bases). The CDR3 is 12 amino acids. Germline loops: CDR1 SGHTS, CDR2 YDEGEE. Trimming cost V 4 bases and J 12 bases, with 16 bases left between them. The CDR3 spells CASSQTQGYPFF. The CDR3 DNA is TGTGCCAGCAGCCAAACCCAGGGGTACCCTTTCTTT.

There are many counts of this clonotype. This chain links TRBV2 with TRBJ1-1, with D hard to call. The V end lost 6 bases, the J end lost 0 bases, and 8 bases lay between the germline ends. Germline CDR1 SNHLY, CDR2 FYNNEI. CDR3 length: 13 amino acids. The CDR3, as DNA: TGTGCCAGCAGAGACCGCATGAACACTGAAGCTTTCTTT. Protein sequence: CASRDRMNTEAFF.

In its sample, this clonotype was seen a few times. A read error is possible here, since a much larger clone lies one base away. The chain links TRBV20-1 to TRBJ1-2; D is possibly TRBD1 (6 bases). The ends were cut back, 1 base at V and 0 bases at J, with 12 bases in the middle. In germline, CDR1 is DFQATT, CDR2 SNEGSKA (reference sequence). The CDR3 runs to 15 residues. Here the CDR3 reads CSARVLTGPNYGYTF. CDR3 DNA: TGCAGTGCTAGAGTCTTGACAGGACCTAACTATGGCTACACCTTC.

V is TRBV29-1 and J is TRBJ1-6; 9 positions match TRBD1. The germline V gene encodes CDR1 SQVTM and CDR2 ANQGSEA. This CDR3 contains 13 residues. V lost 4 bases, J lost 9 bases, and 4 bases stayed unmatched. The CDR3: CSVAGTGTSPLHF. CDR3 nucleotides: TGCAGCGTTGCCGGGACAGGGACTTCACCCCTCCACTTT.

This clonotype was seen at least ten times. The chain links TRBV10-3 to TRBJ2-7; D tentatively reads TRBD1 or TRBD2 (5 bases each). Trimming removed 4 bases from V and 2 bases from J, with 9 bases in between. The CDR3 consists of 13 residues. Germline V gives CDR1 ENHRY, CDR2 SYGVKD. The CDR3 spells CAISGDETYEQYF. DNA for the CDR3: TGTGCCATCAGTGGGGACGAGACCTACGAGCAGTACTTC.

The J gene is TRBJ1-5, the V gene TRBV29-1; D not certain. Looked up from germline, CDR1 is SQVTM and CDR2 is ANQGSEA. The CDR3 length is 14 residues. The germline V and J ends were trimmed by 3 bases and 1 base, with 10 bases remaining between them. Written as DNA, the CDR3 is TGCAGCGTTGATGGCAGCGGGAGCAATCAGCCCCAGCATTTT. Protein product: CSVDGSGSNQPQHF. Full variable domain (outside the CDR3, taken from reference TRBV29-1 and TRBJ1-5): SAVISQKPSRDICQRGTSLTIQCQVDSQVTMMFWYRQQPGQSLTLIATANQGSEATYESGFVIDKFPISRPNLTFSTLTVSNMSPEDSSIYLCSVDGSGSNQPQHFGDGTRLSIL.

This clonotype appeared a few times. Given a much more abundant clone one base away, this may be a read error. This chain joins TRBV7-2 and TRBJ1-6; D is unresolved. From germline, CDR1 is SGHTA and CDR2 FQGNSA. There are 15 residues in the CDR3. In DNA, the CDR3 is TGTGCCGGCAGAAAAGGGATTTTAGATAATTCACCCCTCCACTTT. Residues: CAGRKGILDNSPLHF. The full variable domain, its missing parts supplied by reference TRBV7-2 and TRBJ1-6, is GAGVSQSPSNKVTEKGKDVELRCDPISGHTALYWYRQSLGQGLEFLIYFQGNSAPDKSGLPSDRFSAERTGGSVSTLTIQRTQQEDSAVYLCAGRKGILDNSPLHFGNGTRLTVT.

This clonotype occurred a few times. This chain links TRBV7-2 with TRBJ2-7; weak D call: TRBD2 (6 bases). The CDR3 is 15 residues long. The germline V gene encodes CDR1 SGHTA and CDR2 FQGNSA. V shed 6 bases and J shed 6 bases, with 21 bases lying between them. The CDR3 spells CASSPSTPKRVEQYF. For the CDR3, the DNA is TGTGCCAGCAGTCCCTCCACCCCCAAGCGGGTCGAGCAGTACTTC.

The V and J genes are TRBV11-2 and TRBJ2-5, with D perhaps given as TRBD1 or TRBD2 (6 bases each). CDR3 size: 16 residues. V lost 5 bases and J lost 1, with 17 bases in between. Germline V gives CDR1 SGHAT, CDR2 FQNNGV. For the CDR3, the DNA is TGTGCCAGCAGCAAGGGGGGTATCAGGGGCCAAGAGACCCAGTACTTC. Encoded protein: CASSKGGIRGQETQYF.

The chain carries TRBV11-2 and TRBJ2-6; 9 bases line up with TRBD1. The CDR3 covers 19 residues. Germline V gives CDR1 SGHAT, CDR2 FQNNGV. The V segment lost 5 bases and the J segment 0 bases; nucleotides outside the gene matches: 11. As DNA, the CDR3 is TGTGCCAGCAGCCTCTCCACAGGGGGCTTCAACTCTGGGGCCAACGTCCTGACTTTC. Its translation is CASSLSTGGFNSGANVLTF.

This clonotype occurred many times. The chain carries TRBV7-2 and TRBJ2-5, with D perhaps TRBD2 (7 bases). This CDR3 comprises 14 residues. V was trimmed by 7 bases and J by 4 bases, leaving 16 bases between them. Per germline, CDR1 SGHTA and CDR2 FQGNSA. DNA for the CDR3: TGTGCCAGCACCAGAGGGGGGGGGCGAGAGACCCAGTACTTC. Its translation: CASTRGGGRETQYF.

The DNA of the CDR3 is TGCAGCAGCTCCTCGACAGCTAACTATGGCTACACCTTC. Encoded protein: CSSSSTANYGYTF. This chain uses TRBV29-1 with TRBJ1-2, with D perhaps TRBD1 (5 bases). From germline, CDR1 is SQVTM and CDR2 ANQGSEA. Trimming removed 8 bases from V and 0 bases from J, with 13 bases in between. The CDR3 contains 13 residues. Full variable domain (remainder filled in from reference TRBV29-1 and TRBJ1-2): SAVISQKPSRDICQRGTSLTIQCQVDSQVTMMFWYRQQPGQSLTLIATANQGSEATYESGFVIDKFPISRPNLTFSTLTVSNMSPEDSSIYLCSSSSTANYGYTFGSGTRLTVV.

This clonotype was seen more than once but under ten times. CDR3 in amino acids: CASSELSGPYNEQFF. CDR3 bases: TGCGCCAGCAGTGAGTTGAGCGGACCCTACAATGAGCAGTTCTTC. J is TRBJ2-7 and V is TRBV10-2; D possibly corresponds to TRBD2 (5 bases). The assigned J gene may be wrong: the sequence end matches TRBJ2-1 better. Germline CDR1 and CDR2: WSHSY and SAAADI. The CDR3 runs 15 residues.

This clonotype was seen at least ten times. The chain couples TRBV5-8 to TRBJ1-2; D is unresolved. Between the trimmed V and J ends, which lost 1 base and 4 bases, there was a span of 11 bases. Germline-derived CDR1 and CDR2 are SGHTS and YDEGEE. This CDR3 comprises 14 residues. The CDR3 reads CASSLPHGAYGYTF. CDR3 nucleotides: TGTGCCAGCAGCTTGCCTCACGGTGCCTATGGCTACACCTTC. The whole variable domain, filled in from reference TRBV5-8 and TRBJ1-2, reads EAGVTQSPTHLIKTRGQQATLRCSPISGHTSVYWYQQALGLGLQFLLWYDEGEERNRGNFPPRFSGRQFPNYSSELNVNALELEDSALYLCASSLPHGAYGYTFGSGTRLTVV.

The chain joins TRBV6-4 to TRBJ2-7; TRBD2 agrees at 9 bases. Germline-derived CDR1 and CDR2 are MRHNA and SNTAGT. Losses at the gene ends were 4 bases for V and 7 bases for J; bases not matched to a gene: 14. The length of the CDR3 is 16 residues. The CDR3 here is CASSGAGGTAYNEQYF. In DNA, the CDR3 is TGTGCCAGCAGTGGGGCGGGAGGGACGGCCTACAATGAGCAGTACTTC.

This clonotype was seen at least ten times. The V call is TRBV29-1, the J call TRBJ1-1, with 10 bases that match TRBD1. Germline V gene lookup returns CDR1 SQVTM and CDR2 ANQGSEA. There are 14 residues in the CDR3. The J segment lost 4 bases and the V segment lost 4 bases, leaving 6 bases of the junction unmatched. CDR3 protein: CSVGRQGAFTEAFF. The CDR3 region has the DNA TGCAGCGTTGGAAGACAGGGGGCGTTCACTGAAGCTTTCTTT.

This clonotype was counted at least ten times. This chain joins TRBV5-1 and TRBJ1-2; D may be TRBD1 (5 bases). The CDR3 loop spans 14 amino acids. Trimming shortened V by 0 bases and J by 4 bases, and 10 bases separated the two germline ends. Germline CDR1 is SGHRS and CDR2 is YFSETQ. In nucleotides, the CDR3 is TGCGCCAGCAGCTTGGAAGGGGCGATCTATGGCTACACCTTC. Translating gives CASSLEGAIYGYTF.

This chain joins TRBV30 and TRBJ2-7; 9 bases map to TRBD1. Trimming took 1 base from V and 2 from J; bases not matched to a gene: 0. CDR1 is GTSNPN and CDR2 is SVGIG in the germline V gene (reference sequence). The CDR3 is 13 residues long. The CDR3, as DNA: TGTGCCTGGAGTGACAGGGGGCCCTACGAGCAGTACTTC. This translates into CAWSDRGPYEQYF.

This clonotype was seen ten or more times. The V and J genes are TRBV12-3 or TRBV12-4 and TRBJ1-5; weak D call: TRBD1 (5 bases). This CDR3 is 16 amino acids long. V lost 5 bases to trimming and J lost 3 bases, with 17 bases between them. CDR3 residues: CASSHRRQSLNQPQHF. CDR3 nucleotide sequence: TGTGCCAGCAGTCACCGTAGACAGAGTCTCAATCAGCCCCAGCATTTT.

The chain carries TRBV29-1 and TRBJ2-7; D possibly corresponds to TRBD2 (5 bases). The CDR3 contains 13 residues. Between the trimmed V and J ends, which lost 1 base and 4 bases, there was a span of 11 bases. Germline CDR1 is SQVTM and CDR2 is ANQGSEA. Written as DNA, the CDR3 is TGCAGCGTTGAAGGATTCGGCGGGTACGAGCAGTACTTC. Amino acid sequence: CSVEGFGGYEQYF.

This chain uses TRBV9 with TRBJ2-3; the D is unclear. Between the trimmed V and J ends, which lost 0 bases and 1 base, there was a span of 12 bases. CDR1 and CDR2 from the germline V gene are SGDLS and YYNGEE. This CDR3 contains 16 residues. The CDR3 DNA sequence: TGTGCCAGCAGCGTAGAGGTCGGTCCCCGCACAGATACGCAGTATTTT. Its translation is CASSVEVGPRTDTQYF.

The chain combines TRBV10-3 with TRBJ2-5; TRBD1 matches 9 bases. The junction had 3 bases not matched to a gene; V was cut back by 2 bases and J by 5 bases. Germline V lookup: CDR1 ENHRY, CDR2 SYGVKD. CDR3 length equals 14 residues. CDR3 nucleotides: TGTGCCATCAGTGAGACGGGGACAGGGGAGACCCAGTACTTC. Translated, it gives CAISETGTGETQYF.

This clonotype was detected ten times or more. The rearrangement uses TRBV7-9 and TRBJ2-7, with 9 nucleotides matching TRBD1. The ends lost 5 bases at V and 0 bases at J; junction bases unmatched: 2. Germline V gives CDR1 SEHNR, CDR2 FQNEAQ (reference sequence). This CDR3 is built from 14 residues. This chain's CDR3 is CASSPTGGSYEQYF. In nucleotides, the CDR3 is TGTGCCAGCAGCCCGACAGGGGGCTCCTACGAGCAGTACTTC.

This clonotype was found many times. This chain uses TRBV20-1 with TRBJ2-5; TRBD2 matches 8 bases. Per the germline V gene, CDR1 is DFQATT and CDR2 is SNEGSKA (reference sequence). V shed 3 bases and J 4 bases; nucleotides not matched to a gene: 7. The length of the CDR3 is 14 residues. CDR3 protein: CSASSGIALETQYF. The CDR3 DNA follows: TGCAGTGCTAGTAGCGGGATTGCTCTAGAGACCCAGTACTTC.

The chain links TRBV5-1 to TRBJ2-7; tentative D call: TRBD2 (5 bases). This CDR3 has 14 residues. V lost 0 bases and J lost 4, with 11 bases in between. Per germline, CDR1 SGHRS and CDR2 YFSETQ. CDR3 sequence: CASSLGSSGYEQYF. The CDR3 coding sequence is TGCGCCAGCAGCTTGGGGTCCTCGGGGTACGAGCAGTACTTC.

Turning to this clonotype: This may come from a read error, since a much larger clone is one base off. The V and J genes are TRBV12-3 or TRBV12-4 and TRBJ2-7; D may be TRBD1 or TRBD2 (6 bases each). The length of the CDR3 is 15 residues. The CDR3 protein is CASSSGAGFSHEQYF. The DNA for the CDR3 is TGTGCCAGCAGTTCGGGGGCAGGGTTCTCCCACGAGCAGTACTTC.

The V gene is TRBV11-2, the J gene TRBJ2-7; 12 bases fit TRBD1. V gave up 2 bases and J gave up 9 bases; unmatched junction bases: 14. The CDR3 sequence is 17 residues long. Germline CDR1 and CDR2: SGHAT and FQNNGV. Written as DNA, the CDR3 is TGTGCCAGCAGCTTAACTGGGACAGGGGGCGCGACAGATACGCAGTACTTC. It yields the protein CASSLTGTGGATDTQYF.